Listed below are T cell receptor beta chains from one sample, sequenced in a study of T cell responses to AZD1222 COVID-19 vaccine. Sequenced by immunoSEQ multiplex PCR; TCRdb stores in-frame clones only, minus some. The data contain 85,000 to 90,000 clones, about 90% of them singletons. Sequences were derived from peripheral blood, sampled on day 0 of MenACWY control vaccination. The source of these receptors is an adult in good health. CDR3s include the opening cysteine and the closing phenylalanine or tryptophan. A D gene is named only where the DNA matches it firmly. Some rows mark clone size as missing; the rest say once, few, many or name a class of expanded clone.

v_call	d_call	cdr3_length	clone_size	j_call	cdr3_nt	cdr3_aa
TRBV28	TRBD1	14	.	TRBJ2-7	TGTGCCAGCAGCTACCCAGGGGGTGGGTACGAGCAGTACTTC	CASSYPGGGYEQYF
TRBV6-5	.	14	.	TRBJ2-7	TGTGCCAGCAGTTGGGCTAGGGGCTCTTACGAGCAGTACTTC	CASSWARGSYEQYF
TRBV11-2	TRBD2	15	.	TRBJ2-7	TGTGCCAGCAGCGGGGGACTAGCGGTCGAGTACGAGCAGTACTTC	CASSGGLAVEYEQYF
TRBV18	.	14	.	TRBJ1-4	TGTGCCAGCTCACCAGGGGGAACTAATGAAAAACTGTTTTTT	CASSPGGTNEKLFF
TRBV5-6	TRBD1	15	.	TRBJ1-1	TGTGCCAGCAGCTTGGTTGGACAGGGTTGGACTGAAGCTTTCTTT	CASSLVGQGWTEAFF
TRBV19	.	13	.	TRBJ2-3	TGTGCCAGTACACGGGGCCCCGCAGATACGCAGTATTTT	CASTRGPADTQYF
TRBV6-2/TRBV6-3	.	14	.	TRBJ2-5	TGTGCCAGCAGTTACTCCTGGGACACCGAGACCCAGTACTTC	CASSYSWDTETQYF
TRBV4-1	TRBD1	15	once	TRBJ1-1	TGCGCCAGCAGCCAAGGTGACAGGGTTGTGGCTGAAGCTTTCTTT	CASSQGDRVVAEAFF
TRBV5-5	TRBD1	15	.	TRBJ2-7	TGTGCCAGCAGCCCGGGGACAGGGGGCGGGTACGAGCAGTACTTC	CASSPGTGGGYEQYF
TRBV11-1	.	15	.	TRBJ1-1	TGTGCCAGCAGCCCCCGCGAGGTAGGGAACACTGAAGCTTTCTTT	CASSPREVGNTEAFF